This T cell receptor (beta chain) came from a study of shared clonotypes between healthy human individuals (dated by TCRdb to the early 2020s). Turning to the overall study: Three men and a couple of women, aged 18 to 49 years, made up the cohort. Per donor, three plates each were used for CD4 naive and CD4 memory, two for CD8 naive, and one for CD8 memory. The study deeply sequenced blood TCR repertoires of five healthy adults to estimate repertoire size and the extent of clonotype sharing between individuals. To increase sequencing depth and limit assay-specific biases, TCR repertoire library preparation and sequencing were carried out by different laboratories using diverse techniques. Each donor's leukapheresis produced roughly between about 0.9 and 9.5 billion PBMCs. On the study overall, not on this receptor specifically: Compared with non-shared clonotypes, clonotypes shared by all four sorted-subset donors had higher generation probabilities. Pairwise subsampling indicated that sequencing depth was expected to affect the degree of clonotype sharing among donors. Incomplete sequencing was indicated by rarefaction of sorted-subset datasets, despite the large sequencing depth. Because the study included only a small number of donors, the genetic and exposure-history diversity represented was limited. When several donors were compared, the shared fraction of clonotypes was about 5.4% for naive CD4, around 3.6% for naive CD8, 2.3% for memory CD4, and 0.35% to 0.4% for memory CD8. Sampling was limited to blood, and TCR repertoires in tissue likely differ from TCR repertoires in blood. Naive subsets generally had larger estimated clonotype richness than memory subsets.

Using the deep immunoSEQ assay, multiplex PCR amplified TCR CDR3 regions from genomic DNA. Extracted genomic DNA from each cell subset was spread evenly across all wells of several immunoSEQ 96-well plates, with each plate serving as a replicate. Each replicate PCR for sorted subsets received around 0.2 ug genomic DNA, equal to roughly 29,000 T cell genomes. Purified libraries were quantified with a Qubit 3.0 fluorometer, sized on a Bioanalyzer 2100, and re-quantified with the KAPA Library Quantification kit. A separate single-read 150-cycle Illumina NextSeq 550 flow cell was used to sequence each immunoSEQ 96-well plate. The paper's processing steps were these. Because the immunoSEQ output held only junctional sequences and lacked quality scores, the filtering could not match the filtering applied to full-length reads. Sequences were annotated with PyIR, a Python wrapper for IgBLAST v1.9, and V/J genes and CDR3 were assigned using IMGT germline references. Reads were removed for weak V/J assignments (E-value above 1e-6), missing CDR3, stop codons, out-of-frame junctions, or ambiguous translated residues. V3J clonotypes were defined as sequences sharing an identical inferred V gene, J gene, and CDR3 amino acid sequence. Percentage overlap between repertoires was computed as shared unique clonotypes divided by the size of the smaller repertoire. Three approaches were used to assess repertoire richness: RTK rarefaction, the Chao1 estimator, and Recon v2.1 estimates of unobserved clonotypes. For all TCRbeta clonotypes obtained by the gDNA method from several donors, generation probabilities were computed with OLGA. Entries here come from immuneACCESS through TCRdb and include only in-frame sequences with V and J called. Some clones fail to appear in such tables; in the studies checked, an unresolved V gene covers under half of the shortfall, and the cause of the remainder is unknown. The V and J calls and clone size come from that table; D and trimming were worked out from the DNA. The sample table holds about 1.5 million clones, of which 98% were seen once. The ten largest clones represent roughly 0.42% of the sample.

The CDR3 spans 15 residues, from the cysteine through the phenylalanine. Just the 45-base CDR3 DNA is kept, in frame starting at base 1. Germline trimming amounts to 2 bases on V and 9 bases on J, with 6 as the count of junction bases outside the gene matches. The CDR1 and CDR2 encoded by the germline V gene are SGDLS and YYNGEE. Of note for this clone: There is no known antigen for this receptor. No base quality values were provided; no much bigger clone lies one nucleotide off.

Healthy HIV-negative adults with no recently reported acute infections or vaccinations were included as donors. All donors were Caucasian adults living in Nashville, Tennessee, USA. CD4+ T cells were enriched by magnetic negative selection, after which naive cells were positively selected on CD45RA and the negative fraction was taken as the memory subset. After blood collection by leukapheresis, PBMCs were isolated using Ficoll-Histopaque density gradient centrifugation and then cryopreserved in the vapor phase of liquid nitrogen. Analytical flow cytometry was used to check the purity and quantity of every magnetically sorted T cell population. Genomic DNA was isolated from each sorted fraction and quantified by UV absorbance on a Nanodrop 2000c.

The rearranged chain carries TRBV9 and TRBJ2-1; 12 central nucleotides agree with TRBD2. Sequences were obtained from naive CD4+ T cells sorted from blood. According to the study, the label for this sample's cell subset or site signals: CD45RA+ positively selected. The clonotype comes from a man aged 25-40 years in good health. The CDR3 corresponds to CASSVLAGGNGEQFF. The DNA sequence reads TGTGCCAGCAGCGTCCTAGCGGGAGGGAATGGTGAGCAGTTCTTC.